A selection of T cell receptor beta chains follows, all from one sample in a study of a mutant IDH1 vaccine in newly diagnosed glioma. Assay used: immunoSEQ multiplex PCR; TCRdb lists only in-frame clones, some missing. This sample yields roughly 50,000 clones, of which approximately 80% are seen a single time; around 3.4% belongs to the top ten. Antigen specificity for these receptors is unknown. The sequencing used PBMCs, collected from a glioma patient whose treatment included an IDH1 peptide vaccine. The source is a man aged 25 to 40 with glioma. Both conserved end residues are part of each CDR3. D genes are given only for firm matches. Some rows mark clone size as missing; the rest say once, few, many or name a class of expanded clone.

size,V,D,J,DNA,CDR3
-,TRBV10-2,TRBD2,TRBJ2-5,TGCGCCAGCAGCCAAACGGGGGGGCCTGAGACCCAGTACTTC,CASSQTGGPETQYF
-,TRBV7-9,TRBD2,TRBJ2-3,TGTGCCAGCAGATCCCCCCTCGGGAGTAGCGGGGATCGCACAGATACGCAGTATTTT,CASRSPLGSSGDRTDTQYF
few,TRBV10-3,-,TRBJ1-1,TGTGCCATCGGTTGGGGCACTGAAGCTTTCTTT,CAIGWGTEAFF
-,TRBV5-6,-,TRBJ1-1,TGTGCCAGCAGCTTAATACAGGGCAAGCAGGACACTGAAGCTTTCTTT,CASSLIQGKQDTEAFF
-,TRBV30,-,TRBJ1-4,TGTGCCTGGACGGCGGGGGTCGGTAATGAAAAACTGTTTTTT,CAWTAGVGNEKLFF
-,TRBV25-1,TRBD1,TRBJ2-7,TGTGCCAGCAGTGCAAGACAGGGGGCGATCAACGAGCAGTACTTC,CASSARQGAINEQYF
-,TRBV19,-,TRBJ1-4,TGTGCCAGTAGTATAGTCGGGACCTCCTATGAAAAACTGTTTTTT,CASSIVGTSYEKLFF
once,TRBV19,-,TRBJ2-3,TGTGCCAGTAGTCCAAGGGGGGTTTTTAGCACAGATACGCAGTATTTT,CASSPRGVFSTDTQYF
-,TRBV10-2,TRBD1,TRBJ2-7,TGCGCCAGCAGTGAGTTAGGACAGGGGTCCAGGGAGCAGTACTTC,CASSELGQGSREQYF
-,TRBV30,TRBD2,TRBJ2-1,TGTGCCTGGAGCCCAGGACTAGTTTATGCCGGTGAGCAGTTCTTC,CAWSPGLVYAGEQFF
-,TRBV29-1,-,TRBJ1-2,TGCAGCGTTGAAGATCAGGTCCGGGTGAATAACTATGGCTACACCTTC,CSVEDQVRVNNYGYTF
-,TRBV5-4,TRBD1,TRBJ1-2,TGTGCCAGCAGCTTTCTGATGTCAGGGGGACGGGGCTACACCTTC,CASSFLMSGGRGYTF
-,TRBV11-2,-,TRBJ2-2,TGTGCCAGCAGCTTAGGGGGCAGAGGAGTCGGGGAGCTGTTTTTT,CASSLGGRGVGELFF
-,TRBV5-1,TRBD2,TRBJ2-1,TGCGCCAGCAGCTTTAGCGGGGGGGCCTTTGGGCAGTTCTTC,CASSFSGGAFGQFF
-,TRBV2,TRBD2,TRBJ2-2,TGTGCCAGCAGTGAAGAACGGCCGGGACTAGCGGGGGAGCTGTTTTTT,CASSEERPGLAGELFF
once,TRBV23-1,TRBD2,TRBJ2-5,TGCGCCAGCAGTCAATCGAGGGGCGGGGGACCTTACGAGACCCAGTACTTC,CASSQSRGGGPYETQYF
few,TRBV19,-,TRBJ1-5,TGTGCCAGTAGTTTCCGACCGGGACAATGGGGTGGGAGCAATCAGCCCCAGCATTTT,CASSFRPGQWGGSNQPQHF
once,TRBV10-2,-,TRBJ2-2,TGCGCCAGCAGTGAGTCTCAGACAACCGGGGAGCTGTTTTTT,CASSESQTTGELFF
-,TRBV7-9,-,TRBJ1-1,TGTGCCAGCAGCCTAGACTGGGGACCGATAGAAGCTTTCTTT,CASSLDWGPIEAFF
once,TRBV4-1,TRBD2,TRBJ2-7,TGCGCCAGCAGCCAAGATAGACTAGCGCTCTACGAGCAGTACTTC,CASSQDRLALYEQYF
once,TRBV27,-,TRBJ2-7,TGTGCCAGCAGTTTATCTCGGTCCTACGAGCAGTACTTC,CASSLSRSYEQYF
-,TRBV7-9,-,TRBJ1-1,TGTGCCAGCAGCCCGGGGGGGGCAGGCGTTAATTCTGAAGCTTTCTTT,CASSPGGAGVNSEAFF
once,TRBV7-6,-,TRBJ2-3,TGTGCCAGCAGCTTAGCGTTAGATACGCAGTATTTT,CASSLALDTQYF
-,TRBV6-1,-,TRBJ1-2,TGTGCCACTGGGGTGATATCCTATGGCTACACCTTC,CATGVISYGYTF
-,TRBV6-5,TRBD2,TRBJ2-1,TGTGCCAGCAATAGACTAGCGGGCAACCTCGAGCAGTTCTTC,CASNRLAGNLEQFF
-,TRBV16,-,TRBJ1-1,TGTGCCAGCAGCCCTTGGTTGGTAACTGAAGCTTTCTTT,CASSPWLVTEAFF
few,TRBV19,TRBD1,TRBJ1-5,TGTGCCAGTAGGAGAAAGACAGGGGGTCCGCAGCCCCAGCATTTT,CASRRKTGGPQPQHF
-,TRBV5-1,-,TRBJ1-4,TGCGCCAGCAGCTTGGCGTCGGGTCGGACGGCACCGGCAACTAATGAAAAACTGTTTTTT,CASSLASGRTAPATNEKLFF
-,TRBV6-5,-,TRBJ1-4,TGTGCCAGCAGTTACTGGGGGCAGGGGTCAAATGAAAAACTGTTTTTT,CASSYWGQGSNEKLFF
-,TRBV2,TRBD1,TRBJ1-2,TGTGCCAGCAGTGCAACAGGGGCTAACTATGGCTACACCTTC,CASSATGANYGYTF
-,TRBV27,-,TRBJ2-2,TGTGCCAGCAGTTTCGGCCTTAGGGGGACGAACACCGGGGAGCTGTTTTTT,CASSFGLRGTNTGELFF
-,TRBV27,TRBD1,TRBJ1-2,TGTGCCAGCAGTTCGGGAGGGACAGCAAACTATGGCTACACCTTC,CASSSGGTANYGYTF
once,TRBV5-1,-,TRBJ1-1,TGCGCCAGCAGCTTGGTGCTCGGCGGTAACACTGAAGCTTTCTTT,CASSLVLGGNTEAFF
-,TRBV6-1,TRBD1,TRBJ1-6,TGTGCCAGCAGTGAAGGACAGGGGGCCCCCTATAATTCACCCCTCCACTTT,CASSEGQGAPYNSPLHF
-,TRBV21-1,-,TRBJ2-3,TGTGCCAGCAGCAAGGGGGGGCCAGCCACAGGTACGCAGTATTTT,CASSKGGPATGTQYF
-,TRBV6-6,-,TRBJ1-1,TGTGCCAGCAGCTTGGCCTCGGGGGGGAACACTGAAGCTTTCTTT,CASSLASGGNTEAFF
-,TRBV2,TRBD2,TRBJ2-7,TGTGCCAGCAGTACCCTAGCGGGGGACTCCTACGAGCAGTACTTC,CASSTLAGDSYEQYF
-,TRBV7-6,-,TRBJ1-6,TGTGCCAGCAGCTTTGGCGCGGGTTCACCCCTCCACTTT,CASSFGAGSPLHF
-,TRBV5-4,TRBD2,TRBJ2-3,TGTGCCAGCAGCCGGACTAGCGGTTCCCATACGCAGTATTTT,CASSRTSGSHTQYF
once,TRBV23-1,TRBD1,TRBJ1-2,TGCGCCAGCAGTCAATTCGAGAAGCCCCGGGACAGGGACTATGGCTACACCTTC,CASSQFEKPRDRDYGYTF
-,TRBV9,-,TRBJ2-7,TGTGCCAGCAGCGCCAGGGGGGGCTCCTACGAGCAGTACTTC,CASSARGGSYEQYF
-,TRBV5-1,TRBD1,TRBJ2-7,TGCGCCAGCAGCTGGTTGGGACAGGCCTCCTACGAGCAGTACTTC,CASSWLGQASYEQYF
-,TRBV7-9,-,TRBJ2-1,TGTGCCAGCAGCCCGGGGGCGTGGGCGTTCTTC,CASSPGAWAFF
-,TRBV30,TRBD1,TRBJ2-7,TGTGCCTCCCGGGACAGATCCTCCTACGAGCAGTACTTC,CASRDRSSYEQYF
-,TRBV27,-,TRBJ1-1,TGTGCCAGCAGTTTAACCTTACGGGCCCTTACCGGGACCACTGAAGCTTTCTTT,CASSLTLRALTGTTEAFF
-,TRBV6-1,TRBD1,TRBJ2-7,TGTGCCAGCAGTGAAGCGGTGACAGGGGCCTACGAGCAGTACTTC,CASSEAVTGAYEQYF
-,TRBV23-1,TRBD1,TRBJ1-5,TGCGCCAGCAGTCATAAGGGTAGCGGACAGGGGGTCCATAGCAATCAGCCCCAGCATTTT,CASSHKGSGQGVHSNQPQHF
-,TRBV5-3,-,TRBJ2-5,TGTGCCAGAAGCCCCAGGGGTTTGGGAGAGACCCAGTACTTC,CARSPRGLGETQYF
few,TRBV6-5,-,TRBJ1-1,TGTGCCAGCAGTTTCCAACCGTACATGAACACTGAAGCTTTCTTT,CASSFQPYMNTEAFF
-,TRBV9,-,TRBJ1-1,TGTGCCAGCAGCGTAGTCGACCGCCTCAGTAGCACTGAAGCTTTCTTT,CASSVVDRLSSTEAFF
once,TRBV21-1,-,TRBJ1-5,TGTGCCAGCGCACAGGGGGCTAAGGGTAACAATCAGCCCCAGCATTTT,CASAQGAKGNNQPQHF
-,TRBV6-1,-,TRBJ1-5,TGTGCCAGCAGTCTCTTCGATAGAACCAATCAGCCCCAGCATTTT,CASSLFDRTNQPQHF
-,TRBV5-5,-,TRBJ2-4,TGTGCCAGCAGCTTGGTAATCTCGGGCGCGTGGAACATTCAGTACTTC,CASSLVISGAWNIQYF
-,TRBV28,-,TRBJ1-6,TGTGCCAGCCGGGACTCTAATTCACCCCTCCACTTT,CASRDSNSPLHF
-,TRBV28,TRBD1,TRBJ2-5,TGTGCCAGCAGTGAGCCGACAGGGGGGCATCAAGAGACCCAGTACTTC,CASSEPTGGHQETQYF
-,TRBV2,-,TRBJ1-5,TGTGCCAGCAGGGGTAGCAATCAGCCCCAGCATTTT,CASRGSNQPQHF
-,TRBV2,-,TRBJ2-3,TGTGCCAGCGACAGGCGGGGTACTATCACAGATACGCAGTATTTT,CASDRRGTITDTQYF